The entry that follows covers one T cell receptor (beta chain) sequence. Its antigen target is currently unknown. No quality values exist for individual bases; no much larger clone is one base distant. TCRbeta CDR3 regions were amplified from genomic DNA by means of the immunoSEQ Assay, a bias-controlled multiplex PCR. Turning to the authors' computational methods: The number of nucleated cells in each sample was estimated from the amplification of reference gene primers within the assay. To quantify the absolute abundance of each unique TCRbeta CDR3 rearrangement, sequence reads were collapsed and filtered. Productive Simpson clonality was computed per sample as the square root of Simpson's diversity index over productive rearrangements. TCRdb obtained this table from immuneACCESS and retained in-frame rearrangements with V and J assigned. These tables miss some clones; where compared with another copy, unresolved V genes account for less than half of the shortfall, and the remainder is unexplained. D and trimming come from the DNA, and the V and J calls and clone size come from that table. Across this sample there are about 150,000 clones, with around 84% seen only once. 30% to 45% of the sample is held by the ten biggest clonotypes.

This sample was taken from a study of blood T cell repertoires in COVID-19 (dated by TCRdb to about 2020). Describing the broader study: Collaborator samples came from the United States, Italy and Spain and covered acute and convalescent phases of COVID-19. The material from the prospective study consisted of cDNA or gDNA derived from T cells, B-cell-depleted T cells, or PBMCs. Where HLA class I and class II types were available, the types were taken from metadata supplied by the sample provider, not from assay-based typing. The repertoires were made available in a free public database intended to serve as a resource for research on the immune response to SARS-CoV-2. Nearly every sample came with metadata listing a de-identified subject ID, COVID-19 status, age in years and sex. The dataset comprised deeply sampled blood TCRbeta repertoires from subjects exposed to, actively infected with, or recovered from COVID-19. Samples were obtained from the ongoing ImmuneRACE study (first 160 participants) and from 950 to 1,500 subjects provided by 6 global collaborators. The research as a whole found: Clinical and demographic metadata were provided uncurated, with the amount varying by source and participant.

The CDR3 covers 15 residues, taking in both the cysteine and the phenylalanine. Solely the CDR3 DNA is kept, with 45 bases framed from the first base. CDR1 and CDR2 are read off the germline V gene (reference sequence) as LGHDT and YNNKEL. V loses 1 base at its end and J loses 3 bases; junction bases beyond the gene matches: 6. Collaborating institutions collected whole blood in K2EDTA tubes following their own protocols. For TCRbeta analysis, collaborators shipped samples as frozen whole blood, isolated PBMCs, or DNA extracted from either of those sample types. Specimen: peripheral blood. The clonotype comes from a human donor in a cohort sampled during active COVID-19. The rearrangement combines TRBV3-1 (or the pseudogene TRBV3-2) with TRBJ2-7; 7 middle bases align to TRBD2. The encoded CDR3 is CASSQAKGRGYEQYF. The sequenced DNA: TGTGCCAGCAGCCAAGCAAAAGGGAGGGGCTACGAGCAGTACTTC.